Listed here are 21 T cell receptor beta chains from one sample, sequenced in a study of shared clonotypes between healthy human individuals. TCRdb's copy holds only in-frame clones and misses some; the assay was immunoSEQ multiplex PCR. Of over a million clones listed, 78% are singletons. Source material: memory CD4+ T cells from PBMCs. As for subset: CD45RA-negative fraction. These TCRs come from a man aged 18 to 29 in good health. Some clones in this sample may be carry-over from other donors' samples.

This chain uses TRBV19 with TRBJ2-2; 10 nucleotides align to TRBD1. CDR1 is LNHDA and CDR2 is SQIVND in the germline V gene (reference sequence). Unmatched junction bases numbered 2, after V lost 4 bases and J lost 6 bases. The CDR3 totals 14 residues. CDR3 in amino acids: CASSRGQGAGELFF. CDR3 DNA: TGTGCCAGTAGTAGAGGACAGGGGGCCGGGGAGCTGTTTTTT.

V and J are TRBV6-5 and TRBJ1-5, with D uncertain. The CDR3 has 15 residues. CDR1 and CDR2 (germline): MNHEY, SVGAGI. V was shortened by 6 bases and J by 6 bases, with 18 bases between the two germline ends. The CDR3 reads CASSPWADEGQPQHF. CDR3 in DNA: TGTGCCAGCAGCCCCTGGGCAGACGAGGGTCAGCCCCAGCATTTT.

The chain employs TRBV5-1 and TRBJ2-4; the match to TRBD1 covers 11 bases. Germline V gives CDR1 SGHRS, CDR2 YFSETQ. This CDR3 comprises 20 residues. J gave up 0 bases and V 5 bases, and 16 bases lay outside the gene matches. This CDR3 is CASRQGQGAFETVAKNIQYF. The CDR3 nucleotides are TGCGCCAGCAGACAAGGACAGGGGGCTTTCGAGACAGTAGCCAAAAACATTCAGTACTTC.

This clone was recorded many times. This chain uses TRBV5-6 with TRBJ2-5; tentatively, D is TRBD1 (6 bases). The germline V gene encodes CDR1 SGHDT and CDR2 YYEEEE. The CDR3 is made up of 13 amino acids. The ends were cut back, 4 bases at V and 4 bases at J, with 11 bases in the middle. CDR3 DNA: TGTGCCAGCAGCCCGACAGGCCCAGAGACCCAGTACTTC. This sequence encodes CASSPTGPETQYF.

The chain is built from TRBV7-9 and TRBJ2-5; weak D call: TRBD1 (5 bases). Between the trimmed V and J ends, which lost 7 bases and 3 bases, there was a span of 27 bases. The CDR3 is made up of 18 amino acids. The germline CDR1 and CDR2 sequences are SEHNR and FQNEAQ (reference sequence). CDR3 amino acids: CASTRVLIGAVEKETQYF. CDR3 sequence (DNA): TGTGCCAGCACCCGAGTCCTGATAGGGGCGGTGGAAAAAGAGACCCAGTACTTC.

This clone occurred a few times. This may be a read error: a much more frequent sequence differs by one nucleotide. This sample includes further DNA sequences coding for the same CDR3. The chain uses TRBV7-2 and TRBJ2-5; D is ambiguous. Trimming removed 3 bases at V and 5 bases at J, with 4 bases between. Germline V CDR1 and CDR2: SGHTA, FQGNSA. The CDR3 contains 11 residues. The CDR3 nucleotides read TGTGCCAGCAGCTTCTCGGAGACCCAGTACTTC. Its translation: CASSFSETQYF.

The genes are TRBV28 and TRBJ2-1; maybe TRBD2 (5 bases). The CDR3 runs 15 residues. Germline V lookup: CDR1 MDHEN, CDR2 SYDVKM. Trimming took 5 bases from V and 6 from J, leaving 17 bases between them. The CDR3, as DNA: TGTGCCAGCAGTCTACTAGGGCGTGGGGTCAATGAGCAGTTCTTC. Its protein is CASSLLGRGVNEQFF. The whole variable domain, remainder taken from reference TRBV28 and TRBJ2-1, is DVKVTQSSRYLVKRTGEKVFLECVQDMDHENMFWYRQDPGLGLRLIYFSYDVKMKEKGDIPEGYSVSREKKERFSLILESASTNQTSMYLCASSLLGRGVNEQFFGPGTRLTVL.

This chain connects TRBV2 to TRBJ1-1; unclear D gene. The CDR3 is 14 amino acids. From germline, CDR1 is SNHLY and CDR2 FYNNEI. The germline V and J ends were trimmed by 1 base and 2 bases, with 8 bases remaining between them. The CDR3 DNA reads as TGTGCCAGCAGTGAAGAAGGTCCTAACACTGAAGCTTTCTTT. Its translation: CASSEEGPNTEAFF.

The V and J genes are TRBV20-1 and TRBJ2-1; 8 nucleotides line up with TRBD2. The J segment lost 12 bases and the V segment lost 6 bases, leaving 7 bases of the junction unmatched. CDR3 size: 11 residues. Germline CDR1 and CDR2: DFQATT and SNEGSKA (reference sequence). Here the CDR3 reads CSARGSGAQFF. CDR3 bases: TGCAGTGCCCGGGGTAGCGGGGCGCAGTTCTTC.

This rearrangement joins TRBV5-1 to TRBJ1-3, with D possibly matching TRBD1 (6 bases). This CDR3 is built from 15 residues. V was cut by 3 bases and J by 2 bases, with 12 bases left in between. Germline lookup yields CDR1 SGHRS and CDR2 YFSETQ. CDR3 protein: CASSSGGAAGNTIYF. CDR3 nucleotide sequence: TGCGCCAGCAGCTCCGGGGGGGCTGCTGGAAACACCATATATTTT.

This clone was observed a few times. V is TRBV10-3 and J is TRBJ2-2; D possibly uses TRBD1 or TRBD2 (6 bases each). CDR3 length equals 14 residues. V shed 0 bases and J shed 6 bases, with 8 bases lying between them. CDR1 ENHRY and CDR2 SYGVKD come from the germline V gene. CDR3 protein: CAISESGGPGELFF. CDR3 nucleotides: TGTGCCATCAGTGAGTCTGGGGGGCCCGGGGAGCTGTTTTTT.

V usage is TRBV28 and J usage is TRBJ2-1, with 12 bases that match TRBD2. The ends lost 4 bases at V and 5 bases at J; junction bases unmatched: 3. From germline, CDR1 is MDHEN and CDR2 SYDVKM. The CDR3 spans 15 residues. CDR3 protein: CASSSSGRGDNEQFF. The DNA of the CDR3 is TGTGCCAGCAGTTCTAGCGGGAGGGGCGACAATGAGCAGTTCTTC.

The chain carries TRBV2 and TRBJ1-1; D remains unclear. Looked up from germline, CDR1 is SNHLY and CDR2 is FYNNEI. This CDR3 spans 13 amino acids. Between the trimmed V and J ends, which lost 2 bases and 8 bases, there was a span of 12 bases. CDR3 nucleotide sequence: TGTGCCAGCAGTGAAAGTGGGCAACCCGAAGCTTTCTTT. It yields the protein CASSESGQPEAFF. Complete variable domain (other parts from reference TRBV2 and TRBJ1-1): EPEVTQTPSHQVTQMGQEVILRCVPISNHLYFYWYRQILGQKVEFLVSFYNNEISEKSEIFDDQFSVERPDGSNFTLKIRSTKLEDSAMYFCASSESGQPEAFFGQGTRLTVV.

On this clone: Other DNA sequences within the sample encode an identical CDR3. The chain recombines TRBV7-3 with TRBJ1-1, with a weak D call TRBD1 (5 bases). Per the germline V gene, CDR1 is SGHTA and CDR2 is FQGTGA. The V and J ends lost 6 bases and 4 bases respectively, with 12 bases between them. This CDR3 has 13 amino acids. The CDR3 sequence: CASRGGGGTEAFF. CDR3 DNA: TGTGCCAGCAGGGGCGGCGGGGGCACTGAAGCTTTCTTT.

CDR3 DNA: TGTGCCAGCAGCCACCCCACTCTAGCGCCATCCTACGAGCAGTACTTC. It codes for CASSHPTLAPSYEQYF. The rearrangement joins TRBV7-2 to TRBJ2-7; tentative D call: TRBD2 (6 bases). In germline, CDR1 is SGHTA, CDR2 FQGNSA. The CDR3 runs 16 residues. Trimming cost V 5 bases and J 1 base, with 18 bases left between them. Combining the CDR3 with reference TRBV7-2 and TRBJ2-7 gives the whole variable domain GAGVSQSPSNKVTEKGKDVELRCDPISGHTALYWYRQSLGQGLEFLIYFQGNSAPDKSGLPSDRFSAERTGGSVSTLTIQRTQQEDSAVYLCASSHPTLAPSYEQYFGPGTRLTVT.

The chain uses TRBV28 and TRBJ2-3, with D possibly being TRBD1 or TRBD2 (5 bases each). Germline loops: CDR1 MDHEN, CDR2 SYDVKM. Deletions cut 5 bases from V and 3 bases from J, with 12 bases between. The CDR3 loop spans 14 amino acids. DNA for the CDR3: TGTGCCAGCAGTGGGTGGGGGATAACAGATACGCAGTATTTT. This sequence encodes CASSGWGITDTQYF.

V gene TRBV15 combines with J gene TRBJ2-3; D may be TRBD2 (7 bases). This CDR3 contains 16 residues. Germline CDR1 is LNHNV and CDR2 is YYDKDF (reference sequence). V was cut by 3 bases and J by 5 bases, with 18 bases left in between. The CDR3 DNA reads TGTGCCACCAGCAGGCCCTTGGGGGCGGGAGAAGATACGCAGTATTTT. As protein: CATSRPLGAGEDTQYF.

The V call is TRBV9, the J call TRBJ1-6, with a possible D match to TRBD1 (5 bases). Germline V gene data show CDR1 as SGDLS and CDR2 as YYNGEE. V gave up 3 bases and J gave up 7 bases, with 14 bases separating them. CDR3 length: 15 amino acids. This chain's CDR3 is CASSALGDTNSPLHF. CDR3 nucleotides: TGTGCCAGCAGCGCCCTAGGGGATACCAATTCACCCCTCCACTTT.

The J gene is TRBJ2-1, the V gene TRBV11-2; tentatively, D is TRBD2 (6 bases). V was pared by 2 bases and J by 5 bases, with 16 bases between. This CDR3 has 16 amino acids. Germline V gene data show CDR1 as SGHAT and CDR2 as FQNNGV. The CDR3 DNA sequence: TGTGCCAGCAGCTTATATTTGGTAGCGGAGAACAATGAGCAGTTCTTC. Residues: CASSLYLVAENNEQFF.

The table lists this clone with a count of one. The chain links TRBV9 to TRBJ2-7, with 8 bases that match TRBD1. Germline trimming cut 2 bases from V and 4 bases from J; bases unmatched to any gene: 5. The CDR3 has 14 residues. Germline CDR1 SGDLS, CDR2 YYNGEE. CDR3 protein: CASSVLGQGYEQYF. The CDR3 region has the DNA TGTGCCAGCAGCGTCCTCGGACAGGGTTACGAGCAGTACTTC. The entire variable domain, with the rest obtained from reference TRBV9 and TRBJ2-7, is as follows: DSGVTQTPKHLITATGQRVTLRCSPRSGDLSVYWYQQSLDQGLQFLIQYYNGEERAKGNILERFSAQQFPDLHSELNLSSLELGDSALYFCASSVLGQGYEQYFGPGTRLTVT.

The CDR3 spells CASSQAILAGAYEQYF. For the CDR3, the DNA is TGTGCCAGCAGCCAAGCCATACTAGCGGGGGCCTACGAGCAGTACTTC. This chain connects TRBV14 to TRBJ2-7; 11 bases line up with TRBD2. The CDR3 covers 16 residues. Germline CDR1 reads SGHDN; CDR2 reads FVKESK. With V trimmed by 1 base and J by 2 bases, 4 bases remained unmatched.